The sequence of this T cell receptor (beta chain) was determined in a study of blood T cell repertoires in COVID-19. On the study more broadly: Sites in the United States, Italy and Spain provided acute and convalescent COVID-19 samples. T cells, B-cell-depleted T cells, or PBMCs supplied cDNA or gDNA.

Original methodology: Reference gene primer amplification in the assay estimated nucleated cell counts. Data came from immunoSEQ multiplex PCR; TCRdb stores just in-frame clones and leaves some out. D and trimming come from the DNA, and the V and J calls and clone size come from that table. The sample includes tens of thousands of clones, around 86% seen only once; the top ten take 15% to 20%. The CDR3 covers 12 residues. Germline-derived CDR1 and CDR2 are MRHNA and SNTAGT. Trimming left V 5 bases short and J 8 bases short, with 10 bases between. The specimen was peripheral blood. The origin of this receptor is a human donor in a cohort sampled during active COVID-19. J is TRBJ2-1 and V is TRBV6-4; D unclear. CDR3 coding DNA: TGTGCCAGCAGTCCACCCTCGGATGAGCAGTTCTTC. It translates to CASSPPSDEQFF.